The 21 T cell receptor beta chains below all came from one sample that was sequenced in a study of blood T cell repertoires in COVID-19. Libraries were prepared by immunoSEQ multiplex PCR; TCRdb keeps only in-frame clonotypes and omits some of them. The repertoire holds more than 200,000 clones, with just under 90% as singletons. Sequences were obtained from peripheral blood. The receptors come from a man aged 30 to 45 with COVID-19, enrolled during active disease.

The CDR3 DNA reads as TGTGCCAGCAGCCCTAGGACAGACCCGGATACGCAGTATTTT. As protein: CASSPRTDPDTQYF. This chain uses TRBV7-2 with TRBJ2-3; tentative D call: TRBD1 (6 bases). This CDR3 contains 14 residues. Germline V gene data show CDR1 as SGHTA and CDR2 as FQGNSA. Between the trimmed V and J ends, which lost 5 bases and 6 bases, there was a span of 15 bases.

The chain recombines TRBV7-3 with TRBJ2-3; TRBD1 agrees at 9 bases. CDR3 length: 14 amino acids. Looked up from germline, CDR1 is SGHTA and CDR2 is FQGTGA. Trimming cost V 8 bases and J 3 bases; bases outside gene matches: 6. CDR3 loop: CASAGQGGTDTQYF. The CDR3 DNA reads as TGTGCCAGCGCGGGACAGGGAGGAACAGATACGCAGTATTTT.

The CDR3 DNA reads as TGTGCCAGCAGTTTTTCTTGGGTCACGCGGACCTACGAGCAGTACTTC. It yields the protein CASSFSWVTRTYEQYF. This rearrangement joins TRBV6-2 or TRBV6-3 to TRBJ2-7; no firm D call. Per germline, CDR1 MNHEY and CDR2 SVGEGT. Trimming took off 4 bases at V and 2 bases at J, with 18 bases between the two ends. The CDR3 is made up of 16 amino acids.

This chain links TRBV28 with TRBJ1-2, with 7 nucleotides matching TRBD1. J lost 6 bases, V lost 5 bases, and 6 bases had no gene match. Germline V gene data show CDR1 as MDHEN and CDR2 as SYDVKM. CDR3 length equals 13 residues. CDR3 DNA: TGTGCCAGCAGTCCCGGGACAGTTAATGGCTACACCTTC. Translation: CASSPGTVNGYTF.

The rearrangement joins TRBV20-1 to TRBJ1-3, with D perhaps TRBD1 (5 bases). Between the trimmed V and J ends, which lost 3 bases and 0 bases, there was a span of 12 bases. Germline assignment: CDR1 DFQATT and CDR2 SNEGSKA (reference sequence). The CDR3 is 15 residues long. The DNA for the CDR3 is TGCAGTGCTAGTCCTGGACACCACTCTGGAAACACCATATATTTT. Translating it yields CSASPGHHSGNTIYF.

V is TRBV18 and J is TRBJ1-2; tentatively, D is TRBD1 (6 bases). Per germline, CDR1 KGHSH and CDR2 LQKENI. V was pared by 1 base and J by 4 bases, with 7 bases between. The CDR3 is 13 residues long. This CDR3 is CASSPQDSYGYTF. CDR3 bases: TGTGCCAGCTCACCACAGGACAGCTATGGCTACACCTTC.

The rearrangement links TRBV2 to TRBJ1-1, with 7 positions matching TRBD1. Looked up from germline, CDR1 is SNHLY and CDR2 is FYNNEI. This CDR3 contains 15 residues. V lost 10 bases to trimming and J lost 10 bases; unmatched junction nucleotides: 21. The CDR3 nucleotides are TGTGCCACCTCGGCGGGGTACGGGACAGCCCTAAGAGCTTTCTTT. Its protein product is CATSAGYGTALRAFF. Full variable domain (missing parts from reference TRBV2 and TRBJ1-1): EPEVTQTPSHQVTQMGQEVILRCVPISNHLYFYWYRQILGQKVEFLVSFYNNEISEKSEIFDDQFSVERPDGSNFTLKIRSTKLEDSAMYFCATSAGYGTALRAFFGQGTRLTVV.

The CDR3 DNA sequence: TGTGCCAGCAGCTTAATGGGACAGGGGACCTATGGCTACACCTTC. This translates into CASSLMGQGTYGYTF. The chain employs TRBV7-3 and TRBJ1-2; 10 bases align to TRBD1. The germline CDR1 and CDR2 sequences are SGHTA and FQGTGA. Trimming at V came to 1 base and at J to 4 bases, leaving 3 bases not matched to a gene. This CDR3 spans 15 amino acids. The full variable domain, with the rest looked up from reference TRBV7-3 and TRBJ1-2, is GAGVSQTPSNKVTEKGKYVELRCDPISGHTALYWYRQSLGQGPEFLIYFQGTGAADDSGLPNDRFFAVRPEGSVSTLKIQRTERGDSAVYLCASSLMGQGTYGYTFGSGTRLTVV.

The J gene is TRBJ1-5, the V gene TRBV28; TRBD1 matches at 12 bases. Germline trimming cut 4 bases from V and 0 bases from J; bases unmatched to any gene: 10. This CDR3 has 19 amino acids. Germline CDR1 reads MDHEN; CDR2 reads SYDVKM. CDR3 loop: CASSYSPGQGAASNQPQHF. CDR3 nucleotides: TGTGCCAGCAGTTACTCTCCGGGACAGGGGGCGGCTAGCAATCAGCCCCAGCATTTT.

This clone was observed once. The chain employs TRBV23-1 and TRBJ1-6, with D perhaps TRBD1 (5 bases). TRBV23-1 is known as an ORF, though its function is uncertain. The CDR3 runs to 18 residues. V was cut by 7 bases and J by 2 bases, with 21 bases left in between. Here the CDR3 reads CASTLPRQRAAYNSPLHF. CDR3 DNA sequence: TGCGCCAGCACCCTACCCAGACAGCGGGCGGCCTATAATTCACCCCTCCACTTT.

This clone was seen just once. Other DNA sequences from this sample encode an identical CDR3 as well. The chain's CDR3 is CASSISGGGYTF. CDR3 nucleotides: TGTGCCAGTAGTATCTCAGGGGGCGGCTACACCTTC. The V call is TRBV19, the J call TRBJ1-2; 8 nucleotides line up with TRBD1. The CDR3 length is 12 residues. V was pared by 3 bases and J by 8 bases, with 2 bases of the junction left unmatched. The germline V gene encodes CDR1 LNHDA and CDR2 SQIVND (reference sequence).

Here the CDR3 DNA reads TGTGCCAGCAGTTTCCCCCCTTTGGCCGAAGAGACCCAGTACTTC. Protein sequence: CASSFPPLAEETQYF. The chain couples TRBV27 to TRBJ2-5; D remains ambiguous. The V end lost 3 bases, the J end lost 3 bases, and 14 bases lay between the germline ends. CDR3 length: 15 amino acids. The V gene's germline CDR1 is MNHEY and CDR2 SMNVEV (reference sequence).

The chain joins TRBV5-4 to TRBJ1-2; tentatively, D is TRBD1 (6 bases). Deletions cut 6 bases from V and 2 bases from J, with 8 bases between. Germline assignment: CDR1 SGHNT and CDR2 YYREEE (reference sequence). This CDR3 contains 12 residues. This CDR3 reads CASTRGNYGYTF. CDR3 in DNA: TGTGCCAGCACAAGGGGGAACTATGGCTACACCTTC.

The chain employs TRBV10-3 and TRBJ2-1; 13 nucleotides agree with TRBD2. Trimming at V came to 3 bases and at J to 9 bases, leaving 17 bases not matched to a gene. The CDR3 totals 19 residues. Germline V lookup: CDR1 ENHRY, CDR2 SYGVKD. CDR3 amino acids: CAISDWTSGSDLGYGEQFF. The CDR3 nucleotides are TGTGCCATCAGTGATTGGACTAGCGGGAGTGATCTGGGCTACGGTGAGCAGTTCTTC.

V and J are TRBV7-2 and TRBJ2-3; 9 bases agree with TRBD2. The CDR3 runs 16 residues. V was clipped by 1 base and J by 3 bases; unmatched bases: 5. Per the germline V gene, CDR1 is SGHTA and CDR2 is FQGNSA. This chain's CDR3 is CASSLGGRAGTDTQYF. In nucleotides, the CDR3 is TGTGCCAGCAGCTTAGGCGGGAGGGCCGGTACAGATACGCAGTATTTT.

This CDR3 is CASSDGRGTDTQYF. CDR3 sequence (DNA): TGTGCCAGCAGTGACGGCAGGGGAACAGATACGCAGTATTTT. The V and J genes are TRBV2 and TRBJ2-3; possibly TRBD1 for D (6 bases). Germline CDR1 SNHLY, CDR2 FYNNEI. This CDR3 region has 14 residues. The germline V and J ends were trimmed by 3 bases and 3 bases, with 10 bases remaining between them.

CDR3 protein: CASSPRQGPYEQYF. DNA of the CDR3: TGTGCCAGCAGCCCCCGACAGGGTCCCTACGAGCAGTACTTC. This chain connects TRBV3-1 (or the pseudogene TRBV3-2) to TRBJ2-7; 7 positions match TRBD1. Germline lookup yields CDR1 LGHDT and CDR2 YNNKEL (reference sequence). The CDR3 is 14 residues long. Trimming at V came to 4 bases and at J to 2 bases, leaving 5 bases not matched to a gene.

V is TRBV5-1 and J is TRBJ1-1; a weak D match, TRBD1 (6 bases). The CDR3 runs 14 residues. Between the trimmed V and J ends, which lost 8 bases and 0 bases, there was a span of 14 bases. Germline V gives CDR1 SGHRS, CDR2 YFSETQ. In nucleotides, the CDR3 is TGCGCCAGTCGGACAGCATCAATGAACACTGAAGCTTTCTTT. It is translated as CASRTASMNTEAFF.

The chain joins TRBV23-1 to TRBJ2-2; D is uncertain. TRBV23-1 is treated as an ORF (open reading frame) with a function not yet certain. This CDR3 region has 16 residues. V was cut by 2 bases and J by 5 bases, with 15 bases left in between. The CDR3 DNA reads as TGCGCCAGCAGTCAACCCTGGTCTAGTCGTACCGGGGAGCTGTTTTTT. It yields the protein CASSQPWSSRTGELFF.

This rearrangement joins TRBV28 to TRBJ2-5; maybe TRBD2 (6 bases). This CDR3 is 15 amino acids long. Germline loops: CDR1 MDHEN, CDR2 SYDVKM. V was clipped by 3 bases and J by 3 bases, with 14 bases between them. CDR3 bases: TGTGCCAGCAGTTTTGCTAGCGCGAACGAAGAGACCCAGTACTTC. It yields the protein CASSFASANEETQYF.

On this clone itself: The CDR3 end shows no conserved phenylalanine or tryptophan, and so a read error is likely. No DNA is shown, since the ends of the CDR3 on it are uncertain; the CDR3 is the one TCRdb lists. The chain links TRBV21-1 to TRBJ2-7; the table calls TRBD2, which could not be checked here. TRBV21-1 is a pseudogene segment. The CDR3 region is 10 residues in length, termini included. The CDR3 reads CASSKEVRGR.